This T cell receptor beta chain was documented in a study of T cell responses to AZD1222 COVID-19 vaccine (dated by TCRdb to about 2021). As for the study more broadly: AZD1222 recipients given second doses at about 4 weeks or at about 12 weeks were pooled, since spike-specific TCR depth and breadth were not found to differ between the two schedules. TCR sequencing was performed for fewer than 250 trial participants, of whom approximately 200 were given two doses of AZD1222 and some 26 were given two doses of MenACWY control vaccine. Trial participants were enrolled by age into 18-55, 56-69 and 70-plus year subgroups, with about 150, 28 and 57 TCR-sequenced participants respectively. Paper-wide results and their limitations: In the small 56-69-year group, the increase in depth fell short of significance, most likely because of low power. Because no samples from the day 14 peak response were available, repertoires could be characterized only after the peak T cell response. After two AZD1222 doses, spike-specific TCR breadth and depth were significantly higher than at day 0 and than in MenACWY recipients. Vaccine-associated CD4 TCRs spanned the whole spike protein, with dominant responses in regions 160-218 and 743-854. Conclusions about previously exposed vaccinees are limited because only 5 or 6 AZD1222 recipients were SARS-CoV-2 seropositive at baseline. Reportedly, close to half of the unique spike-specific TCRs recognized epitopes lying outside the regions that are mutated in the B.1.351 and B.1.1.7 variants. Participants were mostly white British and included more females than males, and it was suggested by the authors that clonal diversity may have been underestimated.

The CDR3 regions of human TCRbeta chains were analyzed by immunosequencing. The study's own analysis went as follows. TCRs in the repertoires were matched against a reference library of SARS-CoV-2-specific TCRs that had been generated with the MIRA antigen-specificity platform. Breadth meant the fraction of unique TCRs that were SARS-CoV-2-associated, whereas depth meant the fraction of total T cells that were SARS-CoV-2-associated. Using the MIRA data, each spike-specific TCR was assigned both to the spike region to which the TCR was reactive and to a CD4 or CD8 class. Log10-transformed breadth and depth values were compared by one-way ANOVA with Sidak's multiple comparisons tests. TCRdb limited this immuneACCESS table to in-frame rearrangements with V and J called. A share of clones is missing; checked studies link under half to unresolved V genes, and the rest is unexplained. The DNA gave D and trimming, while V, J and clone size come from that table. A total of 60,000 or so clones appear in this sample, around 83% of them only once. The top ten clonotypes cover 20% of the sample.

Details on this clone: Its cognate antigen has yet to be identified. The input lacks base qualities; no much larger clone sits a single base away.

Reading the label with the study, this specimen's time point is: baseline before first vaccination. The vaccinee samples were drawn from two UK trials, COV001 and COV002, one of which was a single-blind randomized controlled phase 2/3 trial testing AZD1222 (ChAdOx1 nCoV-19) in healthy adults. For TCRbeta chain sequencing, PBMC samples from trial participants were taken at day 0 and at day 28 after the second dose. The receptor was derived from an adult in good health. Source: peripheral blood, taken on day 0 of AZD1222 vaccination.

The CDR3 reads as follows: CASVGGTEAFF. At the DNA level, the sequence is TGTGCCAGCGTGGGGGGCACTGAAGCTTTCTTT. The chain employs TRBV2 and TRBJ1-1, with TRBD1 tentatively as D gene (5 bases match). Measured from the cysteine to the phenylalanine, the CDR3 is 11 residues long. Of the read, only the CDR3 DNA is kept; its 33 bases are in frame from base 1. From the germline V gene, CDR1 is SNHLY and CDR2 is FYNNEI. V loses 8 bases of germline sequence and J loses 4 bases, and the interval between the two ends is 8 bases.